A single sample gave rise to the 17 T cell receptor beta chains below, sequenced in a study of CD8+ T cells in alopecia areata. Extraction of RNA preceded its reverse transcription into cDNA, which served as the sequencing template. Only in-frame clones appear in the TCRdb table, and some are missing; sequencing was by immunoSEQ multiplex PCR. The data contain 120,000 or so clones, approximately 47% of them singletons. Sequenced material: NKG2D-low CD8+ T cells sorted from blood. The receptors were gathered from a human donor with alopecia areata.

In this sample, this clone turned up a few times. The chain recombines TRBV30 with TRBJ2-7; no clear D. This CDR3 has 13 amino acids. Looked up from germline, CDR1 is GTSNPN and CDR2 is SVGIG (reference sequence). The germline V and J ends were trimmed by 2 bases and 2 bases, with 10 bases remaining between them. The CDR3 nucleotides are TGTGCCTGGAGTCCGGACCTGACCTACGAGCAGTACTTC. This codes for CAWSPDLTYEQYF.

The chain employs TRBV28 and TRBJ2-7; a possible D gene is TRBD2 (5 bases). Per germline, CDR1 MDHEN and CDR2 SYDVKM. Deletions cut 1 base from V and 5 bases from J, with 15 bases between. There are 15 residues in the CDR3. The CDR3 DNA reads as TGTGCCAGCAGTTTATCGACTTCCCCGGGAAACGAGCAGTACTTC. Encoded protein: CASSLSTSPGNEQYF.

The chain has TRBV7-2 and TRBJ2-2, with TRBD1 identical over 7 bases. J was trimmed by 4 bases and V by 5 bases; bases with no gene match: 13. The V gene's germline CDR1 is SGHTA and CDR2 FQGNSA. The CDR3 covers 17 residues. The CDR3 nucleotides read TGTGCCAGCAGCCCCTATAAGACAGGGAAGGTCACCGGGGAGCTGTTTTTT. Its protein is CASSPYKTGKVTGELFF. The full variable domain, in which reference TRBV7-2 and TRBJ2-2 provide the parts outside the CDR3, is GAGVSQSPSNKVTEKGKDVELRCDPISGHTALYWYRQSLGQGLEFLIYFQGNSAPDKSGLPSDRFSAERTGGSVSTLTIQRTQQEDSAVYLCASSPYKTGKVTGELFFGEGSRLTVL.

This clone showed up just a few times. The chain joins TRBV29-1 to TRBJ1-2; possibly TRBD1 for D (6 bases). The ends were cut back, 4 bases at V and 4 bases at J, with 16 bases in the middle. CDR3 length: 14 residues. Germline V gene data show CDR1 as SQVTM and CDR2 as ANQGSEA. The CDR3 DNA reads TGCAGCGTTGTTTTCACAGGGATGGGCTATGGCTACACCTTC. It translates to CSVVFTGMGYGYTF.

The table lists this clone with many counts. This chain joins TRBV6-5 and TRBJ1-1, with unresolved D. The ends were cut back, 4 bases at V and 4 bases at J, with 10 bases in the middle. The length of the CDR3 is 13 residues. The germline gives CDR1 MNHEY, CDR2 SVGAGI. The CDR3, as DNA: TGTGCCAGCAGTTTAGAGGACCGCACTGAAGCTTTCTTT. It yields the protein CASSLEDRTEAFF.

The J gene is TRBJ2-1, the V gene TRBV27; D is undetermined. V lost 5 bases and J 5 bases, leaving 10 bases between the germline ends. CDR1 is MNHEY and CDR2 is SMNVEV in the germline V gene (reference sequence). The CDR3 loop spans 13 amino acids. The CDR3 nucleotides read TGTGCCAGCAGTCTCACTGAAGACAATGAGCAGTTCTTC. It is translated as CASSLTEDNEQFF.

Of note for this clone: Different DNA sequences within this sample yield the same CDR3. The chain joins TRBV29-1 to TRBJ2-7; no clear D gene. V lost 1 base, J lost 2 bases, and 6 bases lay in between. Germline V gene data show CDR1 as SQVTM and CDR2 as ANQGSEA. The CDR3 is made up of 12 amino acids. CDR3 in amino acids: CSVEARPYEQYF. CDR3 DNA: TGCAGCGTTGAAGCGCGGCCCTACGAGCAGTACTTC.

V usage is TRBV2 and J usage is TRBJ2-1, with unresolved D. The germline V gene encodes CDR1 SNHLY and CDR2 FYNNEI. The CDR3 length is 13 residues. The V gene lost 2 bases and the J gene lost 8 bases, with 10 bases spanning the gap. CDR3: CASSELNGDEQFF. Here the CDR3 DNA reads TGTGCCAGCAGTGAACTCAATGGCGATGAGCAGTTCTTC. The variable domain in full, with the rest retrieved from reference TRBV2 and TRBJ2-1, is EPEVTQTPSHQVTQMGQEVILRCVPISNHLYFYWYRQILGQKVEFLVSFYNNEISEKSEIFDDQFSVERPDGSNFTLKIRSTKLEDSAMYFCASSELNGDEQFFGPGTRLTVL.

The chain links TRBV4-1 to TRBJ2-2; D is undetermined. V shed 1 base and J shed 1 base, with 1 base lying between them. Germline loops: CDR1 MGHRA, CDR2 YSYEKL. The CDR3 sequence is 13 residues long. In DNA form, the CDR3 reads TGCGCCAGCAGCCAAGGGAACACCGGGGAGCTGTTTTTT. It encodes CASSQGNTGELFF.

A word on this clone: Other DNA sequences within the sample encode an identical CDR3. This chain uses TRBV4-3 with TRBJ2-6, with a weak D call TRBD2 (5 bases). The CDR3 is 16 amino acids. V lost 0 bases and J lost 1, with 7 bases in between. In germline, CDR1 is LGHNA, CDR2 YSLEER. The CDR3 loop reads CASSQDRGSGANVLTF. The CDR3, as DNA: TGCGCCAGCAGCCAAGATCGAGGGTCTGGGGCCAACGTCCTGACTTTC.

The CDR3 coding sequence is TGCAGCGTTGAAGGGCATTCCGAGGACACTGAAGCTTTCTTT. This encodes CSVEGHSEDTEAFF. The chain employs TRBV29-1 and TRBJ1-1; D call uncertain. Germline lookup yields CDR1 SQVTM and CDR2 ANQGSEA. This CDR3 is built from 14 residues. Trimming stripped 1 base from V and 3 bases from J, with 12 bases between.

CDR3: CAWSVGVWRGNTGELFF. CDR3 in DNA: TGTGCCTGGAGTGTAGGGGTCTGGAGGGGGAACACCGGGGAGCTGTTTTTT. V usage is TRBV30 and J usage is TRBJ2-2; D might be TRBD2 (6 bases). The V end was cut by 0 bases, the J end by 1 base, with 15 bases between. This CDR3 contains 17 residues. Germline values: CDR1 GTSNPN, CDR2 SVGIG (reference sequence).

This clone is a singleton in its sample. The gene calls are TRBV27 and TRBJ2-3, with 8 nucleotides matching TRBD2. The CDR3 extends over 16 amino acids. V gave up 3 bases and J gave up 2 bases; unmatched junction bases: 7. CDR1 is MNHEY and CDR2 is SMNVEV in the germline V gene (reference sequence). The CDR3 sequence is CASSFAGGGLTDTQYF. In nucleotides, the CDR3 is TGTGCCAGCAGTTTTGCAGGCGGGGGGCTCACAGATACGCAGTATTTT.

The chain joins TRBV4-3 to TRBJ2-7; 7 positions agree with TRBD2. The CDR3 sequence is 15 residues long. With V trimmed by 0 bases and J by 2 bases, 4 bases remained unmatched. CDR1 is LGHNA and CDR2 is YSLEER in the germline V gene. The CDR3: CASSQDLGLAYEQYF. In nucleotides, the CDR3 is TGCGCCAGCAGCCAAGATCTTGGACTAGCCTACGAGCAGTACTTC.

This chain links TRBV29-1 with TRBJ2-4; D not certain. The CDR3 spans 14 residues. In germline, CDR1 is SQVTM, CDR2 ANQGSEA. Deletions cut 0 bases from V and 0 bases from J, with 6 bases between. CDR3 nucleotides: TGCAGCGTTGAAGAACCTACAGCCAAAAACATTCAGTACTTC. This sequence encodes CSVEEPTAKNIQYF.

This sequence joins TRBV29-1 and TRBJ2-5; D remains ambiguous. The CDR3 consists of 15 residues. Trimming pared 2 bases from V and 2 bases from J, leaving 15 bases between. The germline CDR1 and CDR2 sequences are SQVTM and ANQGSEA. CDR3 region: CSVEWSGFWQETQYF. CDR3 nucleotide sequence: TGCAGCGTTGAATGGAGTGGGTTTTGGCAAGAGACCCAGTACTTC.

In its sample, this clone was seen a few times. V is TRBV27 and J is TRBJ1-2, with D tentatively TRBD1 (5 bases). Germline CDR1 and CDR2: MNHEY and SMNVEV (reference sequence). V lost 2 bases and J 4 bases, leaving 8 bases between the germline ends. The CDR3 runs 13 residues. The CDR3 sequence is CASSLVGAYGYTF. CDR3 in DNA: TGTGCCAGCAGTTTAGTCGGGGCCTATGGCTACACCTTC.